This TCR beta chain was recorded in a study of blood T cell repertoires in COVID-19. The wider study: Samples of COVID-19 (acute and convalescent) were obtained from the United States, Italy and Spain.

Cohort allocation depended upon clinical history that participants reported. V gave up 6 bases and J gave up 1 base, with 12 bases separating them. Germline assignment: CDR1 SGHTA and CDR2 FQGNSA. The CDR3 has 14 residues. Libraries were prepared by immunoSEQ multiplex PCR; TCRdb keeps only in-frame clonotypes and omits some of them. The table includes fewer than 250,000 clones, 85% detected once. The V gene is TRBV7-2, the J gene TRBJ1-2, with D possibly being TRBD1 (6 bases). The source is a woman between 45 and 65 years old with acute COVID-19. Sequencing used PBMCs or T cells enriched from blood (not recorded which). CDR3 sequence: CASRLQGGNYGYTF. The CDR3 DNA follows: TGTGCCAGCAGGCTACAAGGGGGTAACTATGGCTACACCTTC.